Shown below are 28 T cell receptor beta chains from a single sample sequenced in a study of T cell responses to AZD1222 COVID-19 vaccine. Method: immunoSEQ multiplex PCR; TCRdb's copy keeps in-frame clones and lacks some. The repertoire holds about 100,000 clones, with roughly 90% as singletons. The source was peripheral blood, collected on day 0 of AZD1222 vaccination. The receptors were sampled from an adult in good health.

The gene calls are TRBV9 and TRBJ2-7; the match to TRBD1 covers 8 bases. J lost 3 bases, V lost 3 bases, and 8 bases had no gene match. CDR1 and CDR2 (germline): SGDLS, YYNGEE. The CDR3 consists of 15 residues. This CDR3 is CASSGPGGALYEQYF. Here the CDR3 DNA reads TGTGCCAGCAGCGGACCAGGGGGCGCCCTCTACGAGCAGTACTTC.

The J gene is TRBJ2-7, the V gene TRBV27; TRBD2 matches at 11 bases. Germline lookup yields CDR1 MNHEY and CDR2 SMNVEV (reference sequence). The CDR3 is made up of 16 amino acids. Trimming at V came to 2 bases and at J to 1 base, leaving 4 bases not matched to a gene. The CDR3 protein is CASSLVSGGASYEQYF. In nucleotides, the CDR3 is TGTGCCAGCAGTTTAGTTAGCGGGGGGGCATCCTACGAGCAGTACTTC.

The CDR3 region is CASSRGQGPEAFF. The CDR3 region has the DNA TGTGCCAGCAGTCGAGGACAGGGGCCTGAAGCTTTCTTT. The chain uses TRBV12-3 or TRBV12-4 and TRBJ1-1; 9 positions match TRBD1. After removal of 5 bases from V and 6 bases from J, the junction contained 4 bases not matched to a gene. The CDR3 consists of 13 residues.

This sequence joins TRBV19 and TRBJ1-5; TRBD1 aligns across 8 bases. In germline, CDR1 is LNHDA, CDR2 SQIVND (reference sequence). V lost 6 bases, J lost 1 base, and 5 bases stayed unmatched. CDR3 length: 15 residues. In DNA, the CDR3 is TGTGCCAGTAGAGTGGACAGGGACAGCAATCAGCCCCAGCATTTT. This encodes CASRVDRDSNQPQHF.

J is TRBJ2-1 and V is TRBV11-2; TRBD1 agrees at 7 bases. CDR3 length: 16 residues. The junction had 14 bases not matched to a gene; V was cut back by 5 bases and J by 7 bases. CDR1 SGHAT and CDR2 FQNNGV come from the germline V gene. The CDR3 is CASSPYRGPPPNEQFF. The CDR3 DNA sequence: TGTGCCAGCAGCCCGTACAGGGGTCCCCCTCCGAATGAGCAGTTCTTC. The full variable domain, completed using reference TRBV11-2 and TRBJ2-1, is EAGVAQSPRYKIIEKRQSVAFWCNPISGHATLYWYQQILGQGPKLLIQFQNNGVVDDSQLPKDRFSAERLKGVDSTLKIQPAKLEDSAVYLCASSPYRGPPPNEQFFGPGTRLTVL.

The CDR3, as DNA: TGTGCCAGCAGCTTAGACTGGGGCACAGATACGCAGTATTTT. This codes for CASSLDWGTDTQYF. V gene TRBV7-9 combines with J gene TRBJ2-3; no firm D call. Trimming took 1 base from V and 1 from J, leaving 6 bases between them. Germline values: CDR1 SEHNR, CDR2 FQNEAQ (reference sequence). This CDR3 contains 14 residues.

The chain uses TRBV7-9 and TRBJ1-2; possible D gene TRBD1, 5 bases. The CDR3 spans 15 residues. V lost 3 bases and J 8 bases, leaving 19 bases between the germline ends. The germline V gene encodes CDR1 SEHNR and CDR2 FQNEAQ (reference sequence). This chain's CDR3 is CASSFVTGSSSGYTF. CDR3 DNA: TGTGCCAGCAGCTTTGTAACAGGAAGTTCGTCCGGCTACACCTTC.

J is TRBJ2-5 and V is TRBV10-1, with D perhaps assigned TRBD1 or TRBD2 (5 bases each). CDR1 is WNHNN and CDR2 is SYGVQD in the germline V gene (reference sequence). The CDR3 consists of 16 residues. V was shortened by 3 bases and J by 4 bases, with 18 bases between the two germline ends. As DNA, the CDR3 is TGCGCCAGCAGTGACCCTCCGATGGGACCCGGAGAGACCCAGTACTTC. Residues: CASSDPPMGPGETQYF.

The gene calls are TRBV9 and TRBJ1-5, with D perhaps matching TRBD1 (5 bases). The CDR3 totals 16 residues. Germline V gene sequence: CDR1 SGDLS, CDR2 YYNGEE. V was cut by 3 bases and J by 6 bases, with 19 bases left in between. The DNA for the CDR3 is TGTGCCAGCAGCGATGGGGCTGGCCTACCCGGTCAGCCCCAGCATTTT. Encoded protein: CASSDGAGLPGQPQHF.

This clone was seen only once. The CDR3 coding sequence is TGTGCCAGCGGGGGAGGGGAGTTGACTGAAGCTTTCTTT. Translated, it gives CASGGGELTEAFF. The chain carries TRBV27 and TRBJ1-1, with TRBD1 as a possible D gene (5 bases). The CDR3 loop spans 13 amino acids. Trimming removed 8 bases at V and 5 bases at J, with 15 bases between. Germline CDR1 MNHEY, CDR2 SMNVEV (reference sequence).

The CDR3 DNA follows: TGCGCCAGCAGCGAGAGGACAGGGGAAGGCTACACCTTC. Translation: CASSERTGEGYTF. V is TRBV5-1 and J is TRBJ1-2, with 9 nucleotides matching TRBD1. CDR1 and CDR2 (germline): SGHRS, YFSETQ. The V gene end was trimmed by 4 bases and the J gene end by 8 bases; junction bases not matched to a gene: 6. CDR3 length: 13 residues.

The chain employs TRBV7-6 and TRBJ2-5, with D possibly TRBD2 on 7 matching bases. This CDR3 is 17 amino acids long. V was pared by 5 bases and J by 5 bases, with 24 bases between. From germline, CDR1 is SGHVS and CDR2 FNYEAQ. In nucleotides, the CDR3 is TGTGCCAGCAGCCAGATCGGTGGGGGGGCCGGTTGGGAGACCCAGTACTTC. This gives the protein CASSQIGGGAGWETQYF.

The chain links TRBV7-9 to TRBJ1-4; tentative D call: TRBD1 (6 bases). The CDR3 has 14 residues. The V end lost 5 bases, the J end lost 5 bases, and 12 bases lay between the germline ends. Germline CDR1 is SEHNR and CDR2 is FQNEAQ (reference sequence). CDR3 in DNA: TGTGCCAGCAGCACACAGGGATCGAATGAAAAACTGTTTTTT. This gives the protein CASSTQGSNEKLFF.

This sequence joins TRBV30 and TRBJ2-7, with D uncertain. CDR3 length: 13 residues. Germline V gene lookup returns CDR1 GTSNPN and CDR2 SVGIG (reference sequence). V was clipped by 1 base and J by 9 bases, with 16 bases between them. CDR3 loop: CAWSERDYYLQYF. The CDR3 DNA sequence: TGTGCCTGGAGTGAAAGGGATTATTACTTGCAGTACTTC.

The chain uses TRBV7-9 and TRBJ2-5; D is possibly TRBD1 or TRBD2 (5 bases each). Trimming removed 5 bases from V and 4 bases from J, with 11 bases in between. The CDR3 has 13 residues. From germline, CDR1 is SEHNR and CDR2 FQNEAQ (reference sequence). The CDR3 sequence: CASSPGTVETQYF. As DNA, the CDR3 is TGTGCCAGCAGCCCCGGGACGGTAGAGACCCAGTACTTC.

This chain joins TRBV27 and TRBJ2-1; D is undetermined. Trimming stripped 7 bases from V and 3 bases from J, with 13 bases between. Germline V gene data show CDR1 as MNHEY and CDR2 as SMNVEV (reference sequence). CDR3 length: 14 residues. CDR3 coding DNA: TGTGCCAGCACCTTTGCAGCGAGCTACAATGAGCAGTTCTTC. It is translated as CASTFAASYNEQFF.

The rearrangement uses TRBV12-3 or TRBV12-4 and TRBJ1-2; D uncertain. The V gene lost 5 bases and the J gene lost 5 bases, with 12 bases spanning the gap. The CDR3 is 13 residues long. CDR3 DNA sequence: TGTGCCAGCAGTCTCCAGGTCCGTTATGGCTACACCTTC. It translates to CASSLQVRYGYTF.

The V and J genes are TRBV6-6 and TRBJ2-7, with a tentative D call TRBD1 (6 bases). V lost 6 bases and J lost 5, with 23 bases in between. CDR3 length: 16 residues. CDR1 is MNHNY and CDR2 is SVGAGI in the germline V gene (reference sequence). The CDR3 nucleotides are TGTGCCAGCAGCCAAAAAAAGGCGACAGGAAGGAACGAGCAGTACTTC. Its translation: CASSQKKATGRNEQYF.

The rearrangement joins TRBV6-5 to TRBJ2-1, with no clear D. The length of the CDR3 is 15 residues. Germline CDR1 is MNHEY and CDR2 is SVGAGI. The germline V and J ends were trimmed by 6 bases and 0 bases, with 12 bases remaining between them. The CDR3 sequence is CASRGSPTSYNEQFF. CDR3 bases: TGTGCCAGCAGAGGCTCCCCCACCTCCTACAATGAGCAGTTCTTC.

V is TRBV7-2 and J is TRBJ1-6; possible D gene TRBD1, 5 bases. CDR1 and CDR2 from the germline V gene are SGHTA and FQGNSA. The CDR3 is 15 residues long. V lost 2 bases to trimming and J lost 9 bases, with 14 bases between them. The CDR3 coding sequence is TGTGCCAGCAGCTTATCTGGGCAGGGAGTTTCACCCCTCCACTTT. This sequence encodes CASSLSGQGVSPLHF.

The gene calls are TRBV30 and TRBJ1-4, with D tentatively TRBD1 (5 bases). Trimming took 4 bases from V and 0 from J, leaving 9 bases between them. The CDR3 is 14 amino acids. The germline V gene encodes CDR1 GTSNPN and CDR2 SVGIG (reference sequence). The DNA of the CDR3 is TGTGCCTGGAACGGGGCCTCAACTAATGAAAAACTGTTTTTT. Amino acid sequence: CAWNGASTNEKLFF.

The V and J genes are TRBV30 and TRBJ1-6; tentative D call: TRBD1 (6 bases). The CDR3 totals 17 residues. CDR1 and CDR2 (germline): GTSNPN, SVGIG (reference sequence). V shed 1 base and J shed 0 bases, with 13 bases lying between them. CDR3 in amino acids: CAWSATGSSSYNSPLHF. DNA of the CDR3: TGTGCCTGGAGTGCGACAGGCTCGAGCTCCTATAATTCACCCCTCCACTTT. Full variable domain (rest looked up from reference TRBV30 and TRBJ1-6): SQTIHQWPATLVQPVGSPLSLECTVEGTSNPNLYWYRQAAGRGLQLLFYSVGIGQISSEVPQNLSASRPQDRQFILSSKKLLLSDSGFYLCAWSATGSSSYNSPLHFGNGTRLTVT.

This clone was detected only a few times. The V and J genes are TRBV6-4 and TRBJ1-1; D not certain. V lost 8 bases, J lost 2 bases, and 6 bases lay in between. The V gene's germline CDR1 is MRHNA and CDR2 SNTAGT. The CDR3 is 11 amino acids. Here the CDR3 DNA reads TGTGCCAGCGCAGTCAACACTGAAGCTTTCTTT. Residues: CASAVNTEAFF.

This chain joins TRBV20-1 and TRBJ1-3; D unresolved. Trimming took 3 bases from V and 0 from J, leaving 15 bases between them. The CDR3 contains 16 residues. Looked up from germline, CDR1 is DFQATT and CDR2 is SNEGSKA (reference sequence). This CDR3 reads CSASHLAGPSGNTIYF. CDR3 sequence (DNA): TGCAGTGCTAGTCATCTAGCAGGTCCCTCTGGAAACACCATATATTTT.

The V and J genes are TRBV7-9 and TRBJ1-2; weak D call: TRBD1 (6 bases). CDR1 is SEHNR and CDR2 is FQNEAQ in the germline V gene (reference sequence). This CDR3 has 14 residues. V lost 0 bases and J 5 bases, leaving 10 bases between the germline ends. The CDR3 DNA follows: TGTGCCAGCAGCTTAGCGGACCAGGGGTATGGCTACACCTTC. This gives the protein CASSLADQGYGYTF.

The chain couples TRBV20-1 to TRBJ1-2; D gene uncertain. The germline V gene encodes CDR1 DFQATT and CDR2 SNEGSKA (reference sequence). The CDR3 sequence is 11 residues long. Trimming cost V 7 bases and J 0 bases, with 6 bases left between them. The CDR3 sequence is CSVPTNYGYTF. The CDR3 region has the DNA TGCAGTGTCCCTACTAACTATGGCTACACCTTC.

The J gene is TRBJ2-1, the V gene TRBV3-1 (or the pseudogene TRBV3-2); 8 bases map to TRBD2. Trimming cost V 0 bases and J 7 bases; bases outside gene matches: 11. The CDR3 extends over 17 amino acids. CDR1 LGHDT and CDR2 YNNKEL come from the germline V gene (reference sequence). The CDR3 sequence is CASSQDLRAGGKNEQFF. The DNA for the CDR3 is TGTGCCAGCAGCCAAGATCTCCGGGCGGGGGGCAAGAATGAGCAGTTCTTC.

This chain connects TRBV3-1 (or the pseudogene TRBV3-2) to TRBJ2-2; unclear D gene. Trimming cost V 4 bases and J 4 bases, with 7 bases left between them. Per the germline V gene, CDR1 is LGHDT and CDR2 is YNNKEL (reference sequence). This CDR3 is built from 13 residues. CDR3 DNA sequence: TGTGCCAGCAGCCCAGGATTCACCGGGGAGCTGTTTTTT. Amino acid sequence: CASSPGFTGELFF.